Presented here are 21 T cell receptor beta chains from one specimen sequenced in a study of T-cell reconstitution after alpha-beta-depleted transplantation in children. It was with unique molecular identifiers that the TCRbeta library was prepared. MiXCR was run by TCRdb on the PCR reads, yielding one entry per CDR3 protein. Counted here are about 980,000 distinct CDR3 sequences, roughly 29% occurring once; the ten biggest clones make up around 30%. Sequenced material: PBMCs, mostly from graft donor cells, taken 360 days after TCRalphabeta/CD19-depleted stem cell transplant. Every receptor here comes from a boy in the first two years of life who had a stem cell transplant for SCID, so the T cells may come from the graft donor.

The chain uses TRBV27 and TRBJ2-2; D perhaps matches TRBD1 (6 bases). Germline assignment: CDR1 MNHEY and CDR2 SMNVEV (reference sequence). The CDR3 consists of 15 residues. The V and J ends lost 6 bases and 4 bases respectively, with 15 bases between them. The CDR3 nucleotides are TGTGCCAGCAGCTTAGGGGGAATCAGCACCGGGGAGCTGTTTTTT. This codes for CASSLGGISTGELFF.

V gene TRBV6-2 or TRBV6-3 combines with J gene TRBJ1-2, with 10 positions matching TRBD1. CDR1 and CDR2 (germline): MNHEY, SVGEGT. With 1 base clipped from V and 8 bases from J, the junction kept 4 bases outside the gene matches. This CDR3 spans 14 amino acids. The CDR3, as DNA: TGTGCCAGCAGTTACTACGGGACAGGGGAAGGCTACACCTTC. Translated: CASSYYGTGEGYTF.

This clonotype occurred a few times. The V call is TRBV12-3 or TRBV12-4, the J call TRBJ1-6; 12 bases are a match to TRBD1. The CDR3 contains 18 residues. With V trimmed by 5 bases and J by 6 bases, 11 bases remained unmatched. CDR3 sequence reads: CASSLRDRGRWGNSPLHF. Here the CDR3 DNA reads TGTGCCAGCAGTCTCAGGGACAGGGGGCGATGGGGTAATTCACCCCTCCACTTT.

This chain connects TRBV12-3 or TRBV12-4 to TRBJ2-2; 7 bases agree with TRBD1. J lost 4 bases, V lost 7 bases, and 9 bases had no gene match. The CDR3 totals 15 residues. CDR3 DNA: TGTGCCAGCACCAAGACAGGGAAGGGCACCGGGGAGCTGTTTTTT. This sequence encodes CASTKTGKGTGELFF.

This clonotype has more than one count but fewer than ten. The rearrangement links TRBV28 to TRBJ2-1; D might be TRBD1 or TRBD2, each matching 5 bases. The CDR3 is 14 residues long. Germline V lookup: CDR1 MDHEN, CDR2 SYDVKM. With 7 bases removed from V and 6 bases from J, the gap between germline ends came to 16 bases. CDR3 amino acids: CASIPSVGGNEQFF. The CDR3 DNA reads as TGTGCCAGCATTCCCTCGGTTGGGGGCAATGAGCAGTTCTTC.

The chain has TRBV12-3 or TRBV12-4 and TRBJ2-3, with D hard to call. The CDR3 consists of 16 residues. With 3 bases removed from V and 5 bases from J, the gap between germline ends came to 18 bases. This chain's CDR3 is CASSFWAPPPQDTQYF. The CDR3 bases are TGTGCCAGCAGTTTTTGGGCCCCTCCGCCCCAAGATACGCAGTATTTT.

This chain connects TRBV4-2 to TRBJ2-1; the match to TRBD2 covers 9 bases. V shed 1 base, J shed 0 bases, and the junction held 13 bases outside the gene matches. Germline V lookup: CDR1 LGHNA, CDR2 YNFKEQ. CDR3 length equals 20 residues. The CDR3 DNA follows: TGTGCCAGCAGCCAAGGCCTAGCGGGGTATTTTACGAGCTCCTACAATGAGCAGTTCTTC. Translated: CASSQGLAGYFTSSYNEQFF.

The J gene is TRBJ2-3, the V gene TRBV5-1; D might be TRBD1 (6 bases). V shed 0 bases and J shed 0 bases, with 11 bases lying between them. CDR1 and CDR2 (germline): SGHRS, YFSETQ. This CDR3 is 16 amino acids long. Here the CDR3 DNA reads TGCGCCAGCAGCTTGGATTGGGACACCAGCACAGATACGCAGTATTTT. Encoded protein: CASSLDWDTSTDTQYF.

This clonotype has at least ten counts. J is TRBJ2-1 and V is TRBV5-1; D is ambiguous. The CDR3 consists of 13 residues. V was cut by 0 bases and J by 6 bases, with 7 bases left in between. Germline V gene lookup returns CDR1 SGHRS and CDR2 YFSETQ. CDR3 coding DNA: TGCGCCAGCAGCTTGGGGCCCTTCAATGAGCAGTTCTTC. Translating it yields CASSLGPFNEQFF.

This rearrangement joins TRBV12-3 or TRBV12-4 to TRBJ2-3; 9 positions agree with TRBD2. The CDR3 length is 20 residues. J was trimmed by 1 base and V by 2 bases; bases with no gene match: 16. CDR3 bases: TGTGCCAGCAGTTTAATTGGCGCTAGCGGGGACTTGTTGGGCACAGATACGCAGTATTTT. Amino acids: CASSLIGASGDLLGTDTQYF.

CDR3 sequence: CASSFGPRGDTQYF. Written as DNA, the CDR3 is TGTGCCAGCAGTTTTGGACCTAGGGGAGATACGCAGTATTTT. The chain employs TRBV12-3 or TRBV12-4 and TRBJ2-3; tentative D call: TRBD1 (5 bases). The V end was cut by 3 bases, the J end by 5 bases, with 12 bases between. This CDR3 contains 14 residues.

The V gene is TRBV7-9, the J gene TRBJ2-1, with 8 bases matching TRBD1. There are 15 residues in the CDR3. J was trimmed by 1 base and V by 5 bases; bases with no gene match: 4. Germline V gene data show CDR1 as SEHNR and CDR2 as FQNEAQ (reference sequence). CDR3 protein: CASSVDRVSYNEQFF. The CDR3, as DNA: TGTGCCAGCAGCGTGGACAGGGTTTCCTACAATGAGCAGTTCTTC. Combining the CDR3 with reference TRBV7-9 and TRBJ2-1 gives the whole variable domain DTGVSQNPRHKITKRGQNVTFRCDPISEHNRLYWYRQTLGQGPEFLTYFQNEAQLEKSRLLSDRFSAERPKGSFSTLEIQRTEQGDSAMYLCASSVDRVSYNEQFFGPGTRLTVL.

V and J are TRBV5-1 and TRBJ2-3; a possible D gene is TRBD1 (5 bases). V was trimmed by 8 bases and J by 8 bases, leaving 15 bases between them. Germline V CDR1 and CDR2: SGHRS, YFSETQ. The CDR3 has 12 residues. The CDR3 nucleotides read TGCGCCAGTGGTGACAGTTCCTTTACGCAGTATTTT. Its protein is CASGDSSFTQYF.

In this sample, this clonotype turned up a few times. CDR3 sequence reads: CASSFRELSSYNEQFF. DNA for the CDR3: TGCGCCAGCAGCTTCCGGGAACTGAGCTCCTACAATGAGCAGTTCTTC. This sequence joins TRBV5-1 and TRBJ2-1; D perhaps matches TRBD2 (5 bases). CDR1 and CDR2 from the germline V gene are SGHRS and YFSETQ. CDR3 length: 16 amino acids. With 2 bases removed from V and 0 bases from J, the gap between germline ends came to 12 bases.

This clonotype was detected only a few times. V and J are TRBV7-9 and TRBJ2-5, with 10 positions matching TRBD1. Trimming cost V 3 bases and J 6 bases; bases outside gene matches: 4. Germline V gives CDR1 SEHNR, CDR2 FQNEAQ (reference sequence). There are 14 residues in the CDR3. The CDR3 nucleotides are TGTGCCAGCAGCTTGACAGGGGGCAGGAAGACCCAGTACTTC. It codes for CASSLTGGRKTQYF.

This clonotype has just a few counts. The chain joins TRBV6-2 or TRBV6-3 to TRBJ1-5; the match to TRBD1 covers 8 bases. CDR1 MNHEY and CDR2 SVGEGT come from the germline V gene. The CDR3 sequence is 13 residues long. V lost 6 bases and J lost 7; bases outside the gene matches: 5. CDR3 amino acids: CASRGQGEQPQHF. CDR3 DNA sequence: TGTGCCAGCAGAGGACAGGGTGAACAGCCCCAGCATTTT.

The sample holds one count of this clonotype. This rearrangement joins TRBV20-1 to TRBJ2-2, with D uncertain. The CDR3 runs to 14 residues. The germline V and J ends were trimmed by 3 bases and 1 base, with 9 bases remaining between them. Germline assignment: CDR1 DFQATT and CDR2 SNEGSKA (reference sequence). CDR3 bases: TGCAGTGCTAGGGTCGGACGGAACACCGGGGAGCTGTTTTTT. Translating gives CSARVGRNTGELFF.

V is TRBV2 and J is TRBJ2-1; 9 nucleotides match TRBD1. J gave up 4 bases and V 8 bases, and 6 bases lay outside the gene matches. CDR1 is SNHLY and CDR2 is FYNNEI in the germline V gene. CDR3 length equals 14 residues. The CDR3 loop reads CASAGTGIYNEQFF. The CDR3 DNA follows: TGTGCCAGCGCCGGGACAGGGATTTACAATGAGCAGTTCTTC.

This clonotype came up a few times. V usage is TRBV28 and J usage is TRBJ2-7, with TRBD1 identical over 8 bases. Germline CDR1 and CDR2: MDHEN and SYDVKM. After removal of 3 bases from V and 5 bases from J, the junction contained 9 bases not matched to a gene. CDR3 length: 15 residues. CDR3 residues: CASSLRPGGRNEQYF. The DNA for the CDR3 is TGTGCCAGCAGTTTGCGGCCAGGGGGCCGGAACGAGCAGTACTTC.

This clonotype was counted a few times. The chain combines TRBV6-2 or TRBV6-3 with TRBJ1-2; 8 nucleotides match TRBD1. Trimming removed 7 bases from V and 8 bases from J; junction bases left unmatched: 9. Per germline, CDR1 MNHEY and CDR2 SVGEGT. This CDR3 comprises 13 residues. CDR3 sequence reads: CASNVGQGGGYTF. The CDR3 bases are TGTGCCAGCAACGTCGGACAGGGTGGCGGCTACACCTTC.

This clonotype has a single count. The chain is built from TRBV7-3 and TRBJ2-1; TRBD2 matches at 10 bases. The CDR3 loop spans 17 amino acids. The ends lost 1 base at V and 6 bases at J; junction bases unmatched: 9. Germline CDR1 is SGHTA and CDR2 is FQGTGA. The CDR3 reads CASSLIGGLAIGNEQFF. In nucleotides, the CDR3 is TGTGCCAGCAGCTTAATCGGGGGACTAGCGATTGGCAATGAGCAGTTCTTC.